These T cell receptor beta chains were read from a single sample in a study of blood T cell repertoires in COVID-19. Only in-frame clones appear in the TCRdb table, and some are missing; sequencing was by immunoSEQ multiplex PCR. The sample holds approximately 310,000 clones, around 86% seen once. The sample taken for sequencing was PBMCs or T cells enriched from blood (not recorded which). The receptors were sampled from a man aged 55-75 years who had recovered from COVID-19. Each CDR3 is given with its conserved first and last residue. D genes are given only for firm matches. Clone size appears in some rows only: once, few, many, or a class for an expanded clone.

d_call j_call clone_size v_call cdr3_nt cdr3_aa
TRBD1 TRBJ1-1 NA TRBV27 TGTGCCAGCAGTTTTAACAACAGGGGTAACACTGAAGCTTTCTTT CASSFNNRGNTEAFF
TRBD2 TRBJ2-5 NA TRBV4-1 TGCGCCAGCAGCCCCCGGGAGGGCCTTGGGGAGACCCAGTACTTC CASSPREGLGETQYF
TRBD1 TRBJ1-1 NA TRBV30 TGTGCCTGGGAACAGGGGAGTGGAGCTTTCTTT CAWEQGSGAFF
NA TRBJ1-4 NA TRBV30 TGTGCCTGGAGTGTAAGTCGGGAAAAACTGTTTTTT CAWSVSREKLFF
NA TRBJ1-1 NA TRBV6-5 TGTGCCAGCAGTTACCACAGCCCGAACACTGAAGCTTTCTTT CASSYHSPNTEAFF
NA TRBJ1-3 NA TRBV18 TGTGCCAGCTCACCAGGCATATCAGGAAACACCATATATTTT CASSPGISGNTIYF
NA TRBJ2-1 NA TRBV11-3 TGTGCCAGCAGCAATGGCGGGATCAACAATGAGCAGTTCTTC CASSNGGINNEQFF
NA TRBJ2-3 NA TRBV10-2 TGCGCCAGCAGTGTTTCGCGCAGGGCCACAGATACGCAGTATTTT CASSVSRRATDTQYF
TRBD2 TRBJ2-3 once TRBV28 TGTGCCAGCAGGAGACTAGCGGGAGTGTCAGATACGCAGTATTTT CASRRLAGVSDTQYF
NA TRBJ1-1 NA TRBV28 TGTGCCAGCAGTTTGCAGGCAGCTGAAGCTTTCTTT CASSLQAAEAFF
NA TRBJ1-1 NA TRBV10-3 TGTGCCATCAGGGGTAAGGAGGGGAACACTGAAGCTTTCTTT CAIRGKEGNTEAFF
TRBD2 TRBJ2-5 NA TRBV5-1 TGCGCCAGCAGCCGGGGACTAGCGTTCGGAGAGACCCAGTACTTC CASSRGLAFGETQYF
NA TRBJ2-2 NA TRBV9 TGTGCCAGCCAATATGGGAGCACCGGGGAGCTGTTTTTT CASQYGSTGELFF
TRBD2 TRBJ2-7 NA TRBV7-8 TGTGCCAGCAGCCCCCGGCGGGGGGCGGTCTACGAGCAGTACTTC CASSPRRGAVYEQYF
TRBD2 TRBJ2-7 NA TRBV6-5 TGTGCCAGCGGGACTAGAGGTCTCGAGCAGTACTTC CASGTRGLEQYF
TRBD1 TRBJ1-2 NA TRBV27 TGTGCCAGCAGCCAAAGACAGGGACCCTATGGCTACACCTTC CASSQRQGPYGYTF
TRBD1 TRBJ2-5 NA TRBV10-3 TGTGCCATCAGCCAACCGGGACAGGGCACAGAGACCCAGTACTTC CAISQPGQGTETQYF
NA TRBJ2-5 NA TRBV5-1 TGCGCCAGCAGCGTCTCCAGCAGGGCGGGGGAGACCCAGTACTTC CASSVSSRAGETQYF
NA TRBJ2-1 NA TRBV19 TGTGCCAGTAGTGCCAACTTCTACAATGAGCAGTTCTTC CASSANFYNEQFF
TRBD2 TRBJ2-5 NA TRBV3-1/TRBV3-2 TGTGCCAGCAGCCAAGGGTTAGCGGGAGTGGTAAAGACCCAGTACTTC CASSQGLAGVVKTQYF
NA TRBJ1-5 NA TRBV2 TGTGCCAGCAGCATCCAGGGTATCAGCAATCAGCCCCAGCATTTT CASSIQGISNQPQHF
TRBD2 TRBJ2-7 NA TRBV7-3 TGTGCCAGCAGCTTAGGTAGCGGGGGCGAGCAGTACTTC CASSLGSGGEQYF
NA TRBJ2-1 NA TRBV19 TGTGCCAGTAGTATATTAAGGGGGCGGGGAAATGAGCAGTTCTTC CASSILRGRGNEQFF
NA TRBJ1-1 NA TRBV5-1 TGCGCCAGCAGCTCCACAGGGTACACTGAAGCTTTCTTT CASSSTGYTEAFF
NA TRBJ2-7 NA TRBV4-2 TGTGCCAGCAGCCACCCGGGACAAGCTGGGGAGCAGTACTTC CASSHPGQAGEQYF
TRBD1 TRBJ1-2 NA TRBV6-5 TGTGCCAGCAGTTACTCGACGACAGGGCGCCAGGATGGCTACACCTTC CASSYSTTGRQDGYTF
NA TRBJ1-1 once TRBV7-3 TGTGCCAGCAGCTTCGGGGTCACTGAAGCTTTCTTT CASSFGVTEAFF
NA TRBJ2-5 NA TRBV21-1 TGTGCCAGCAGCACACGGACAATTAAAATACAAGAGACCCAGTACTTC CASSTRTIKIQETQYF
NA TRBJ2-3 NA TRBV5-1 TGCGCCAGCAGCTTGTCCAGCGCCACAGATACGCAGTATTTT CASSLSSATDTQYF
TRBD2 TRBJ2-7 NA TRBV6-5 TGTGCCAGCAGGGGGAGCGGGAGGGGCTACGAGCAGTACTTC CASRGSGRGYEQYF
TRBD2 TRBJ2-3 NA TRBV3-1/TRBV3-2 TGTGCCAGCAGCCGTAGCGGGAGGGCCGGCACAGATACGCAGTATTTT CASSRSGRAGTDTQYF
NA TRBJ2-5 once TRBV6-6 TGTGCCAGCGTGGACATCGGAGAGACCCAGTACTTC CASVDIGETQYF
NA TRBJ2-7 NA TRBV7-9 TGTGCCAGCAGCTTATCGGGTGTGATTTACGAGCAGTACTTC CASSLSGVIYEQYF
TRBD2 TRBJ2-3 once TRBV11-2 TGTGCCAGCAGCCCCCCCGGGGCGGGAGGGGTGGTCGCGCAGTATTTT CASSPPGAGGVVAQYF
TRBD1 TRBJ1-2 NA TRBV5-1 TGCGCCAGCACGCGGGACAGGATCTATGGCTACACCTTC CASTRDRIYGYTF
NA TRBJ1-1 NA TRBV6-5 TGTGCCAGTAGTACAGGGAGCACTGAAGCTTTCTTT CASSTGSTEAFF
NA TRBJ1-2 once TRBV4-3 TGCGCCAGCCGGGAAAAGACAGGTGTTAACTATGGCTACACCTTC CASREKTGVNYGYTF
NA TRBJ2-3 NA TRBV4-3 TGCGCCAGCAGCCACACAGCGGGCGATGATACGCAGTATTTT CASSHTAGDDTQYF
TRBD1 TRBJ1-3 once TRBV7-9 TGTGCCAGCAGCCCCCCGGGACAGGCGGCTGGAAACACCATATATTTT CASSPPGQAAGNTIYF
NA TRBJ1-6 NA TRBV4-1 TGCGCCAGCAGCCGCCGACAGGAACGATTTTATAATTCACCCCTCCACTTT CASSRRQERFYNSPLHF
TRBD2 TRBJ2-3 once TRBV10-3 TGTGCCATCAGTGAGATCAGCGGGAGGGCCGGAGATACGCAGTATTTT CAISEISGRAGDTQYF
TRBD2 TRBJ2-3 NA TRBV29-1 TGCAGCGTGAGGACTAGCGGGAGCACAGATACGCAGTATTTT CSVRTSGSTDTQYF
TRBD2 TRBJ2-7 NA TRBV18 TGTGCCAGCTCACCAGCGTCAGGACTAGCGGCCTCCTACGAGCAGTACTTC CASSPASGLAASYEQYF
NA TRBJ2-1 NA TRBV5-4 TGTGCCAGCAGTTTCCCGGGGTCAAACAATGAGCAGTTCTTC CASSFPGSNNEQFF
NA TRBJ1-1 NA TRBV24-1 TGTGCCACCAGTGATGCGAAGCGGGGGGCAGGCACTGAAGCTTTCTTT CATSDAKRGAGTEAFF
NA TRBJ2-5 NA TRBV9 TGTGCCAGCAGCGGAGCCCCTTGGTACCAAGAGACCCAGTACTTC CASSGAPWYQETQYF
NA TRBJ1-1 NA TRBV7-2 TGTGCCAGCAGCCAAAACCGGGGTAATAACGCTGAAGCTTTCTTT CASSQNRGNNAEAFF
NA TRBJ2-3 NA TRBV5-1 TGCGCCAGCAACCCAGAGGGCTTCACCACAGATACGCAGTATTTT CASNPEGFTTDTQYF
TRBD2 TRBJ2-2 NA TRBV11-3 TGTGCCAGCAGCACTAGCGATGGGGAGCTGTTTTTT CASSTSDGELFF
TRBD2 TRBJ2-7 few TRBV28 TGTGCCAGCGCCGGGACTAGTCTCTACGAGCAGTACTTC CASAGTSLYEQYF
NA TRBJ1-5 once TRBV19 TGTGCCAGTAGTATACAAGCAGGGGACCAGCCCCAGCATTTT CASSIQAGDQPQHF
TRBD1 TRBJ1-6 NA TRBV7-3 TGTGCCAGCAGCGCCCGACAGGGGGCGAGTTCACCCCTCCACTTT CASSARQGASSPLHF
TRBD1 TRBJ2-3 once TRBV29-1 TGCAGCGTCGGACAGGGACGCACAGATACGCAGTATTTT CSVGQGRTDTQYF
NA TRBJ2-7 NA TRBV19 TGTGCCAGTAGTGTGCAGGGTTCCTACGAGCAGTACTTC CASSVQGSYEQYF